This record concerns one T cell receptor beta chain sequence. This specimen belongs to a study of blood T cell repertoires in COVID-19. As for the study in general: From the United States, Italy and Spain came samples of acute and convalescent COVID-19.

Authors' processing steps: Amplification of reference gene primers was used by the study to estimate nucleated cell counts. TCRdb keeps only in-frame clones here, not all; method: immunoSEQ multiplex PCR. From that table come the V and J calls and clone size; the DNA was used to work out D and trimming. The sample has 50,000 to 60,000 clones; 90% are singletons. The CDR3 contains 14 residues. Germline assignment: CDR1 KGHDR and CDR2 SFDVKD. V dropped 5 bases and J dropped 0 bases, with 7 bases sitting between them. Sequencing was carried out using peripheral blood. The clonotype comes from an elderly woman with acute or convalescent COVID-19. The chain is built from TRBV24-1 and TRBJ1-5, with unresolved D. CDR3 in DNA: TGTGCCACCAGTGGTCGGTATAGCAATCAGCCCCAGCATTTT. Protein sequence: CATSGRYSNQPQHF.